This TCR beta chain is drawn from a study of vaccination effects on CD4 cells after COVID-19. Study results and caveats: Only a single clone (1 of 255 vaccine-induced clones in healthy vaccinees) cross-reacted with common cold coronaviruses.

Clones were read by immunoSEQ multiplex PCR, and TCRdb kept only the in-frame ones, dropping some. The data contain about 61,000 clones, 81% of them singletons. Viral peptide pool expansion of antigen-specific CD4+ T cells preceded sequencing in the ViraFEST assay. Having been cultured for about ten days, the cells underwent CD4+ T cell isolation. Half-medium replacement with IL-2 medium occurred on days 3 and 7. Note on this clone: Its antigen is unidentified.

V was pared by 7 bases and J by 10 bases, with 12 bases of the junction left unmatched. In germline, CDR1 is MNHEY, CDR2 SVGAGI. The CDR3 sequence is 15 residues long. The starting material was CD4+ T cells from PBMCs cultured with HCoV-229E spike peptides, obtained before COVID-19 vaccination. This TCR was recovered from a human donor who received a COVID-19 vaccine. The V call is TRBV6-5, the J call TRBJ2-1; the match to TRBD2 covers 11 bases. The CDR3, as DNA: TGTGCCAGCAAACCACTAGCGGGGGATACAATGGAGCAGTTCTTC. Its translation is CASKPLAGDTMEQFF.